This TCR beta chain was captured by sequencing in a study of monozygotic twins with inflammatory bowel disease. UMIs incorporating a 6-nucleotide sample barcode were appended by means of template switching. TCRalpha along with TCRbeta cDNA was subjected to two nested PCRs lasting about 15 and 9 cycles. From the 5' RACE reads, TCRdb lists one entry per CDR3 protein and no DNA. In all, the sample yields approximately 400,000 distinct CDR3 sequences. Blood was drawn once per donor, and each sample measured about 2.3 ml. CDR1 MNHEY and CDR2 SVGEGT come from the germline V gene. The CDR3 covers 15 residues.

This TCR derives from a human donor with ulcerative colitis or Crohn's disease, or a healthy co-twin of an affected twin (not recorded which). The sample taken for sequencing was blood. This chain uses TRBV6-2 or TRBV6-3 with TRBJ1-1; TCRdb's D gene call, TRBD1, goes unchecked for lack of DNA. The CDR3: CASSYSKRGASEAFF.